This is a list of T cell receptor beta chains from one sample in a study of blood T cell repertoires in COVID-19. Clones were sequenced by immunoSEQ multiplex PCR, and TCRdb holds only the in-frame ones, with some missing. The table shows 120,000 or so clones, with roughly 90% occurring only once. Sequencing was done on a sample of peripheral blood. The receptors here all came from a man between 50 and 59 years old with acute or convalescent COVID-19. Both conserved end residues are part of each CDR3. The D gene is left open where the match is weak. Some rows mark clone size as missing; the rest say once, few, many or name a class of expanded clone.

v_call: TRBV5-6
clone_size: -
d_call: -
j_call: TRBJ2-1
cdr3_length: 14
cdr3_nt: TGTGCCAGCAACCAACGGGGGTTGGGCAATGAGCAGTTCTTC
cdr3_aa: CASNQRGLGNEQFF

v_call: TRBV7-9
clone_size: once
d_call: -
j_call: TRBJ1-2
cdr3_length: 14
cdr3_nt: TGTGCCAGCAGCTTGGGGGCCGGTAACTATGGCTACACCTTC
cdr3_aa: CASSLGAGNYGYTF

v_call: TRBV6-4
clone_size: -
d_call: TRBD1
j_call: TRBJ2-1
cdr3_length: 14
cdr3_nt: TGTGCCAGCGCTCCGGGACAGGGGAACAATGAGCAGTTCTTC
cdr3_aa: CASAPGQGNNEQFF

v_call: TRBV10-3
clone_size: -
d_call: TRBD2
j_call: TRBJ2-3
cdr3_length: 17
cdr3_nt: TGTGCCATCAGAGAATCTAGCGGGAGGGCTTGGACAGATACGCAGTATTTT
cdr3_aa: CAIRESSGRAWTDTQYF

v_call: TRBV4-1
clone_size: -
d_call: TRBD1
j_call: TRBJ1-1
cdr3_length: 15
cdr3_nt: TGCGCCAGCAGCCAGCAACAGGGGTTGTTCGCTGAAGCTTTCTTT
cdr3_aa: CASSQQQGLFAEAFF

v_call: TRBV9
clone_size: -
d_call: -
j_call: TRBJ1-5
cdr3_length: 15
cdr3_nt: TGTGCCAGCAGCCCCTGGGCAGGGGAGAATCAGCCCCAGCATTTT
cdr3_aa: CASSPWAGENQPQHF

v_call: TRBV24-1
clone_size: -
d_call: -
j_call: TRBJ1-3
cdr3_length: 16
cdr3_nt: TGTGCCACCAGTGACCCGAGTCAGGGTACTGGAAACACCATATATTTT
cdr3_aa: CATSDPSQGTGNTIYF

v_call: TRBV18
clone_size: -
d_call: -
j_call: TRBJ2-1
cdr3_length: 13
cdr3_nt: TGTGCCAGCTCACCCGGACTAAACAATGAGCAGTTCTTC
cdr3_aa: CASSPGLNNEQFF

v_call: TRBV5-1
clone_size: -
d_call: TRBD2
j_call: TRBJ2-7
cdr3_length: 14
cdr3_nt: TGCGCCAGCAGCCTCGCTAGCGGACACTACGAGCAGTACTTC
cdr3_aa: CASSLASGHYEQYF

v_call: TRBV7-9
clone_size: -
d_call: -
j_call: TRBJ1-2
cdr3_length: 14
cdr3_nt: TGTGCCAGCAGCTTAGGAGGGCAGTCGGAGGGCTACACCTTC
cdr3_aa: CASSLGGQSEGYTF

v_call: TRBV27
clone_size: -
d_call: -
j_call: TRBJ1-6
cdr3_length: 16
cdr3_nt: TGTGCCAGCAGTTTGGAGGGTTTCAACTATAATTCACCCCTCCACTTT
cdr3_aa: CASSLEGFNYNSPLHF

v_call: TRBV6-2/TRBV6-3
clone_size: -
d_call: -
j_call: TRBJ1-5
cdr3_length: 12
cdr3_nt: TGTGCCAGCAGCCAGGGGAATCAGCCCCAGCATTTT
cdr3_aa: CASSQGNQPQHF

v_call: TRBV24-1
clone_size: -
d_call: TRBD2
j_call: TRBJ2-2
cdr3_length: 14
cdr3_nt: TGTGCCACCAGGGGACTAGCGGGAGGCGGGGAGCTGTTTTTT
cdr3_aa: CATRGLAGGGELFF

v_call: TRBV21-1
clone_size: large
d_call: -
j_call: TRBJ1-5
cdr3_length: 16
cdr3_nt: TGTGCCAGCAGCGGACGGGAGGGCCAGTGGGTCGGTGCCCAGCATTTT
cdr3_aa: CASSGREGQWVGAQHF

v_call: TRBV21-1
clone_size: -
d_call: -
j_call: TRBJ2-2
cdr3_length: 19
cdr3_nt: TGTGCCAGCAGCAGTCAACGGGAGGGACCACTCGCGAACACCGGGGAGCTGTTTTTT
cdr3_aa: CASSSQREGPLANTGELFF

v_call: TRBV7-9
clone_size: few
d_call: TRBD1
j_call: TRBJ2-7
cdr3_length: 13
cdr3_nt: TGTGCCAGCAGCCTGCCCGCGGACAGGGCTCCTCACTTC
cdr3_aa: CASSLPADRAPHF

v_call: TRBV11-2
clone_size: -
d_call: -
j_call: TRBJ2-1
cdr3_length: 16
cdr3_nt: TGTGCCAGCAGCTTAGATAGGGGCCCTTACTACAATGAGCAGTTCTTC
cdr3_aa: CASSLDRGPYYNEQFF